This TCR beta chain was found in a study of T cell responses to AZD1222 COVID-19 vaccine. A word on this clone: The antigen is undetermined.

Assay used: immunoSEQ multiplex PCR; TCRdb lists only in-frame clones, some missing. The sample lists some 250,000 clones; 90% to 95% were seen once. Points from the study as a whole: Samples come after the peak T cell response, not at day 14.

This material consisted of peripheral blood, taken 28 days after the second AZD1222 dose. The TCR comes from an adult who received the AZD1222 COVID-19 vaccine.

CDR3 DNA: TGCAGCGTTCGGAAGGGTGCAGGGGGGACTGAAGCTTTCTTT. Amino acid sequence: CSVRKGAGGTEAFF. The chain recombines TRBV29-1 with TRBJ1-1; 7 positions agree with TRBD1. The germline V gene has CDR1 SQVTM and CDR2 ANQGSEA. The CDR3 has 14 residues. V shed 5 bases and J 5 bases; nucleotides not matched to a gene: 11.